The rows below give T cell receptor beta chains drawn from one sample of a study of shared clonotypes between healthy human individuals. Assay used: immunoSEQ multiplex PCR; TCRdb lists only in-frame clones, some missing. The sample lists 950,000 to 1,100,000 clones, approximately 80% seen once, with under 0.8% in the top ten. The specimen sequenced was memory CD4+ T cells from PBMCs. These receptors were taken from a man between 18 and 35 years old in good health. Some clones in this sample may be carry-over from other donors' samples. CDR3s include the opening cysteine and the closing phenylalanine or tryptophan. A D gene is named only where the DNA matches it firmly. Clone size appears in some rows only: once, few, many, or a class for an expanded clone.

clone size	V gene	J gene	D gene	CDR3 protein	CDR3 DNA
.	TRBV5-1	TRBJ2-7	TRBD1	CASSPGGSSYEQYF	TGCGCCAGCAGCCCAGGGGGCTCCTCCTACGAGCAGTACTTC
.	TRBV19	TRBJ2-7	.	CARRDISSYEQYF	TGTGCCAGACGGGACATCAGCTCCTACGAGCAGTACTTC
.	TRBV6-5	TRBJ2-3	.	CASRTGQGRDTQYF	TGTGCCAGCCGGACGGGGCAGGGTAGAGATACGCAGTATTTT
.	TRBV30	TRBJ1-1	.	CAFGQRAEAFF	TGTGCCTTCGGACAGAGGGCTGAAGCTTTCTTT
once	TRBV27	TRBJ1-1	TRBD1	CASSARGKGMYTEAFF	TGTGCCAGCAGCGCCAGGGGGAAGGGGATGTACACTGAAGCTTTCTTT
few	TRBV5-1	TRBJ2-7	.	CASSRGPRGEQYF	TGTGCCAGCAGTCGGGGGCCTAGGGGCGAGCAGTACTTC
few	TRBV12-5	TRBJ1-5	.	CASGFGGLSPQHF	TGTGCTAGTGGTTTTGGGGGACTCAGTCCCCAGCATTTT
.	TRBV25-1	TRBJ2-1	TRBD1	CASSGGTGEQFF	TGTGCCAGCAGTGGGGGGACAGGGGAGCAGTTCTTC
.	TRBV30	TRBJ1-6	.	CAWSPGLNSPLHF	TGTGCCTGGAGTCCGGGTCTTAATTCACCCCTCCACTTT
.	TRBV4-2	TRBJ1-1	.	CASSHTGGGNTEAFF	TGTGCCAGCAGCCACACCGGAGGCGGGAACACTGAAGCTTTCTTT
.	TRBV27	TRBJ2-2	.	CASRPDRYTGELFF	TGTGCCAGCCGCCCGGACAGATACACCGGGGAGCTGTTTTTT
.	TRBV19	TRBJ1-5	.	CASSILGGDQPQHF	TGTGCCAGTAGTATCCTCGGGGGTGATCAGCCCCAGCATTTT
.	TRBV6-4	TRBJ2-7	.	CASSRDTSYEQYF	TGTGCCAGCAGCCGGGACACATCCTACGAGCAGTACTTC
.	TRBV27	TRBJ1-2	.	CANEGQVNYGYTF	TGTGCCAACGAAGGGCAGGTTAACTATGGCTACACCTTC
.	TRBV7-9	TRBJ2-1	TRBD2	CASSTSGTSHNEQFF	TGTGCCAGCAGCACTAGCGGGACTAGCCACAATGAGCAGTTCTTC
few	TRBV28	TRBJ2-1	.	CASSSPGRYNEQFF	TGTGCCAGCAGTTCCCCGGGGCGATACAATGAGCAGTTCTTC
.	TRBV5-1	TRBJ2-1	TRBD2	CASSLLAGSSYNEQFF	TGCGCCAGCAGCTTATTAGCGGGGAGCTCCTACAATGAGCAGTTCTTC
few	TRBV11-2	TRBJ1-4	TRBD1	CASSPQASGQGGKLFF	TGTGCCAGCAGCCCCCAAGCCTCGGGACAGGGTGGAAAACTGTTTTTT
.	TRBV9	TRBJ2-1	.	CASSVGPGWNQFF	TGTGCCAGCAGCGTAGGGCCGGGGTGGAACCAGTTCTTC